What follows are 22 T cell receptor beta chains derived from one specimen sequenced in a study of a mutant IDH1 vaccine in newly diagnosed glioma. The assay was immunoSEQ multiplex PCR, and TCRdb's table has in-frame clones only and misses some. The table includes 40,000 to 45,000 clones, roughly 83% detected once. For these TCRs, the target antigens are not known. The time point is: week 35, safety follow-up. In the vaccine, a single dose held 300 ug of the mutant IDH1 20-mer peptide, along with topical imiquimod. Sequencing was performed on PBMCs, taken from a glioma patient whose treatment included an IDH1 peptide vaccine. The receptors here all came from a woman aged 50 to 60 with glioma.

The chain employs TRBV21-1 and TRBJ1-5. TRBV21-1 is shown as a pseudogene. This CDR3 comprises 16 residues. CDR3 coding DNA: TGTGCCAGCAGCAAAGTAGCGGGGGGAGGGGATCAGCCCCAGCATTTT. This gives the protein CASSKVAGGGDQPQHF.

This clone was observed a few times. The chain employs TRBV25-1 and TRBJ1-2; a possible D gene is TRBD1 (6 bases). There are 12 residues in the CDR3. CDR1 and CDR2 (germline): MGHDK, SYGVNS. The V end was cut by 6 bases, the J end by 4 bases, with 9 bases between. CDR3 nucleotide sequence: TGTGCCAGCAGGGGGGACATCTATGGCTACACCTTC. Residues: CASRGDIYGYTF.

The gene calls are TRBV4-3 and TRBJ2-1; D call uncertain. The germline V and J ends were trimmed by 1 base and 11 bases, with 12 bases remaining between them. The CDR3 loop spans 13 amino acids. Germline V gene sequence: CDR1 LGHNA, CDR2 YSLEER. The CDR3 sequence is CASSQVVEGKQFF. CDR3 DNA: TGCGCCAGCAGCCAAGTAGTAGAAGGGAAGCAGTTCTTC.

This clone is a singleton in its sample. This chain connects TRBV14 to TRBJ2-7, with a tentative D call TRBD2 (5 bases). CDR3 size: 15 residues. Trimming shortened V by 0 bases and J by 6 bases, and 15 bases separated the two germline ends. Germline CDR1 is SGHDN and CDR2 is FVKESK. The CDR3 here is CASSQEADEGGEQYF. CDR3 sequence (DNA): TGTGCCAGCAGCCAAGAAGCTGATGAGGGCGGCGAGCAGTACTTC.

V usage is TRBV4-2 and J usage is TRBJ2-1; 8 bases align to TRBD2. The CDR3 has 14 residues. CDR1 and CDR2 from the germline V gene are LGHNA and YNFKEQ. J gave up 9 bases and V 1 base, and 5 bases lay outside the gene matches. The CDR3 is CASSQALADGEQFF. Here the CDR3 DNA reads TGTGCCAGCAGCCAAGCACTAGCGGATGGTGAGCAGTTCTTC.

This clone was seen a single time. The junction and the germline gene differ at one end; a read error may be behind it. The chain joins TRBV19 to TRBJ1-3; D is uncertain. Per the germline V gene, CDR1 is LNHDA and CDR2 is SQIVND (reference sequence). This CDR3 is 15 amino acids long. CDR3 sequence: CASSLEDIPGNTIYF. The DNA of the CDR3 is TGTGCCAGTAGTCTAGAGGATATACCTGGAAACACCATATATTTT.

The rearrangement links TRBV5-4 to TRBJ2-3; the D is unclear. Trimming took 0 bases from V and 2 from J, leaving 1 base between them. The CDR3 runs 12 residues. The V gene's germline CDR1 is SGHNT and CDR2 YYREEE (reference sequence). As DNA, the CDR3 is TGTGCCAGCAGCTTGGCCACAGATACGCAGTATTTT. Its protein is CASSLATDTQYF.

This chain connects TRBV5-1 to TRBJ2-2, with D perhaps matching TRBD1 (5 bases). Trimming shortened V by 0 bases and J by 2 bases, and 8 bases separated the two germline ends. There are 15 residues in the CDR3. Germline V gene data show CDR1 as SGHRS and CDR2 as YFSETQ. CDR3 loop: CASSLGQTNTGELFF. In nucleotides, the CDR3 is TGCGCCAGCAGCTTGGGACAGACAAACACCGGGGAGCTGTTTTTT.

The chain recombines TRBV6-4 with TRBJ2-1; 9 bases map to TRBD2. With V trimmed by 2 bases and J by 8 bases, 13 bases remained unmatched. This CDR3 has 17 residues. Germline V gives CDR1 MRHNA, CDR2 SNTAGT. The CDR3 nucleotides are TGTGCCAGCAGTGACCTTCTAGCGGGGACTTCCTTGTATGAGCAGTTCTTC. Protein: CASSDLLAGTSLYEQFF.

The rearrangement joins TRBV4-1 to TRBJ1-3; no clear D. The CDR3 consists of 15 residues. Germline V gives CDR1 MGHRA, CDR2 YSYEKL. V lost 0 bases and J lost 4, with 10 bases in between. The CDR3 DNA follows: TGCGCCAGCAGCCAAGACCGGGAGTCGGGAAACACCATATATTTT. Translated: CASSQDRESGNTIYF.

The J gene is TRBJ1-2, the V gene TRBV30, with D possibly being TRBD1 (6 bases). The length of the CDR3 is 16 residues. From germline, CDR1 is GTSNPN and CDR2 SVGIG (reference sequence). V was cut by 3 bases and J by 4 bases, with 21 bases left in between. CDR3 loop: CAWRADSRLDLYGYTF. The CDR3, as DNA: TGTGCCTGGAGGGCGGACAGCCGCCTCGACCTCTATGGCTACACCTTC.

In the case of this clone: The junction and the germline gene differ at one end; a read error may be behind it. The rearrangement uses TRBV6-5 and TRBJ1-1, with TRBD1 matching over 9 bases. Germline lookup yields CDR1 MNHEY and CDR2 SVGAGI. The CDR3 has 14 amino acids. CDR3 amino acids: CASSPQGANSEAFF. CDR3 coding DNA: TGTGCCAGCAGCCCACAGGGGGCGAACTCTGAAGCTTTCTTT.

This sequence joins TRBV30 and TRBJ2-7; 8 nucleotides align to TRBD1. V lost 1 base to trimming and J lost 3 bases; unmatched junction nucleotides: 5. CDR1 is GTSNPN, CDR2 SVGIG, per germline (reference sequence). CDR3 length equals 14 residues. In DNA, the CDR3 is TGTGCCTGGAGTGGCCACAGGGGGAGCTACGAGCAGTACTTC. This encodes CAWSGHRGSYEQYF.

This clone has a single count. The V gene is TRBV14, the J gene TRBJ1-4; D is unresolved. This CDR3 region has 15 residues. Trimming pared 3 bases from V and 2 bases from J, leaving 10 bases between. Germline CDR1 SGHDN, CDR2 FVKESK. CDR3 loop: CASSQRTGTNEKLFF. The CDR3 coding sequence is TGTGCCAGCAGCCAGCGTACGGGCACTAATGAAAAACTGTTTTTT. The whole variable domain, filled in from reference TRBV14 and TRBJ1-4, reads EAGVTQFPSHSVIEKGQTVTLRCDPISGHDNLYWYRRVMGKEIKFLLHFVKESKQDESGMPNNRFLAERTGGTYSTLKVQPAELEDSGVYFCASSQRTGTNEKLFFGSGTQLSVL.

The chain employs TRBV9 and TRBJ1-3, with D unresolved. V lost 3 bases to trimming and J lost 1 base, with 5 bases between them. The CDR3 is made up of 13 amino acids. Germline V gene lookup returns CDR1 SGDLS and CDR2 YYNGEE. The DNA of the CDR3 is TGTGCCAGCAGCGCCGATTCTGGAAACACCATATATTTT. This sequence encodes CASSADSGNTIYF.

The rearrangement uses TRBV2 and TRBJ2-3, with D perhaps matching TRBD1 (6 bases). The CDR3 has 15 amino acids. Between the trimmed V and J ends, which lost 4 bases and 3 bases, there was a span of 14 bases. Per germline, CDR1 SNHLY and CDR2 FYNNEI. Here the CDR3 reads CASSVAGVGTDTQYF. As DNA, the CDR3 is TGTGCCAGCAGTGTAGCAGGGGTGGGGACAGATACGCAGTATTTT.

V usage is TRBV29-1 and J usage is TRBJ1-5, with D unclear. Germline CDR1 SQVTM, CDR2 ANQGSEA. The CDR3 length is 13 residues. The V end lost 7 bases, the J end lost 1 base, and 11 bases lay between the germline ends. CDR3 region: CSANRESNQPQHF. CDR3 coding DNA: TGCAGCGCCAACCGGGAGAGCAATCAGCCCCAGCATTTT.

As to this clone: Other DNA sequences in this sample translate to the same CDR3. CDR3 residues: CASSLGAGNQPQHF. DNA of the CDR3: TGTGCCAGCAGCTTAGGGGCCGGTAATCAGCCCCAGCATTTT. The rearrangement joins TRBV7-2 to TRBJ1-5, with unresolved D. V was pared by 1 base and J by 4 bases, with 8 bases between. This CDR3 comprises 14 residues. Germline V gene data show CDR1 as SGHTA and CDR2 as FQGNSA.

The chain links TRBV7-3 to TRBJ1-3; a weak D match, TRBD1 (6 bases). This CDR3 is 14 amino acids long. CDR1 is SGHTA and CDR2 is FQGTGA in the germline V gene. The V end was cut by 5 bases, the J end by 4 bases, with 12 bases between. CDR3 DNA sequence: TGTGCCAGCAGCCCAACAGGGACCGGAAACACCATATATTTT. Protein sequence: CASSPTGTGNTIYF. Based on the CDR3 plus reference TRBV7-3 and TRBJ1-3, the full variable domain is GAGVSQTPSNKVTEKGKYVELRCDPISGHTALYWYRQSLGQGPEFLIYFQGTGAADDSGLPNDRFFAVRPEGSVSTLKIQRTERGDSAVYLCASSPTGTGNTIYFGEGSWLTVV.

V and J are TRBV29-1 and TRBJ1-5, with unresolved D. Per germline, CDR1 SQVTM and CDR2 ANQGSEA. The CDR3 runs to 14 residues. With 6 bases removed from V and 4 bases from J, the gap between germline ends came to 16 bases. DNA of the CDR3: TGCAGCGTGAAGGGTTCGGGAACGAATCAGCCCCAGCATTTT. Translation: CSVKGSGTNQPQHF.

This clone was picked up a small number of times. V gene TRBV4-2 combines with J gene TRBJ1-4, with TRBD1 matching 7 bases. There are 15 residues in the CDR3. The germline V gene has CDR1 LGHNA and CDR2 YNFKEQ. The V and J ends lost 1 base and 5 bases, in that order; junction bases with no gene match: 4. Here the CDR3 reads CASSQGGTENEKLFF. The CDR3 DNA reads as TGTGCCAGCAGCCAAGGCGGGACAGAGAATGAAAAACTGTTTTTT.

This clone was seen once. This chain uses TRBV25-1 with TRBJ2-7; tentatively, D is TRBD2 (5 bases). This CDR3 has 14 residues. Trimming took 3 bases from V and 7 from J, leaving 16 bases between them. The germline CDR1 and CDR2 sequences are MGHDK and SYGVNS. CDR3 in amino acids: CASSELGETKEQYF. In nucleotides, the CDR3 is TGTGCCAGCAGTGAGCTTGGGGAGACCAAAGAGCAGTACTTC.